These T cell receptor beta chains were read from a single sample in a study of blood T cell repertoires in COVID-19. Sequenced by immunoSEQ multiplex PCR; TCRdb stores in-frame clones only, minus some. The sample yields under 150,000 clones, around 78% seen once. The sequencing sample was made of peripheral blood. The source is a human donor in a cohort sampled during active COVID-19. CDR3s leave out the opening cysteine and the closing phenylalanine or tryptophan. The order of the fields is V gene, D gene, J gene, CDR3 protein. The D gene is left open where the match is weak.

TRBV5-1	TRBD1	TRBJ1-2	ASSPEDRGHGYGYT
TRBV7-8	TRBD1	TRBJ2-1	ASSLGTGLSSYNEQF
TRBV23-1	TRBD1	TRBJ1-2	ASSQGLTGDYGYT
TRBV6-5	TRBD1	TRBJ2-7	ASSYTDRGIEQY
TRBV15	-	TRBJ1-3	ATSTRGGSGNTIY
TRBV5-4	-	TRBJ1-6	ASSPGGSSANSPLH
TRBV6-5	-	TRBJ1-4	ASSYRWRRVNEKLF
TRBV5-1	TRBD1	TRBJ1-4	ASSQRQGRNEKLF
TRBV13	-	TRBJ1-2	ASSLEGDGYT
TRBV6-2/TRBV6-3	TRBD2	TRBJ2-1	ASSPRTSGGASVHEQF
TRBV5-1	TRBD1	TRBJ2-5	ASSLEVTGGRETQY
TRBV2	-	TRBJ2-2	ASSMERINTGELF
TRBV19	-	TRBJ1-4	ASTHSGYEKLF
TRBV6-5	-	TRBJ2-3	ASLTPGDTDTQY
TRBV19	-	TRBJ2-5	ASSARHAQQETQY
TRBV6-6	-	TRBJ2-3	ASRELAGTDTQY
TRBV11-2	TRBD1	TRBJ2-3	ASRRQGANIDTQY
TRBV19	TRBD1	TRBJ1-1	ASIPPGQGMGTEAF
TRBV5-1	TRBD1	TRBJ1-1	ASSFSGTVNTEAF
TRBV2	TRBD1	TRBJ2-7	ASSVYRGYEQY
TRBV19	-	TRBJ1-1	ASRDKIGYTEAF
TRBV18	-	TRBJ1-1	ASSPTYRVNTEAF
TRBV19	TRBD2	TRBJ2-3	ASSSPGLAGGASTDTQY